The next 3 T cell receptor beta chains were all read from a single sample in a study of cytomegalovirus exposure and HLA in healthy donors. PCR used 60 Vbeta primers and 13 Jbeta primers. Assay: immunoSEQ multiplex PCR; the TCRdb copy retains only in-frame clones and omits some. Seen here are 150,000 or so clones, approximately 80% observed once, and the top ten hold roughly 1.3%. Sample: PBMCs. Source of these receptors: a man aged 30 to 39 in good health and CMV-seronegative.

V usage is TRBV27 and J usage is TRBJ1-2; D not certain. The ends were cut back, 2 bases at V and 2 bases at J, with 9 bases in the middle. CDR3 size: 14 residues. Germline V gene sequence: CDR1 MNHEY, CDR2 SMNVEV (reference sequence). For the CDR3, the DNA is TGTGCCAGCAGTTTAAGGAGGTCGAACTATGGCTACACCTTC. Its translation: CASSLRRSNYGYTF.

The genes are TRBV11-1 and TRBJ2-1; 10 nucleotides match TRBD2. The trim removed 4 bases at V and 2 bases at J, leaving 2 bases unmatched. The V gene's germline CDR1 is SGHAT and CDR2 FQDESV (reference sequence). The CDR3 runs 15 residues. CDR3 sequence (DNA): TGTGCCAGCAGCTCTAGCGGGAGAACCTACAATGAGCAGTTCTTC. It specifies CASSSSGRTYNEQFF.

The rearrangement links TRBV4-3 to TRBJ1-2; D is perhaps TRBD1 (6 bases). V was trimmed by 4 bases and J by 3 bases, leaving 15 bases between them. The CDR3 sequence is 15 residues long. CDR1 and CDR2 from the germline V gene are LGHNA and YSLEER. Written as DNA, the CDR3 is TGCGCCAGCAGCCCCCGGGACATTGCTTACTATGGCTACACCTTC. It codes for CASSPRDIAYYGYTF.